A selection of T cell receptor beta chains follows, all from one sample in a study of cytomegalovirus exposure and HLA in healthy donors. The data were produced by immunoSEQ multiplex PCR, yet TCRdb's version contains in-frame clones alone and is incomplete. The table shows roughly 100,000 clones, with more than 75% occurring only once. The sample consisted of PBMCs. These receptors all stem from a human donor in good health. The CDR3 runs from the conserved cysteine through the conserved F or W. Fields, in order: J gene, D gene, clone size, V gene, CDR3 protein, CDR3 DNA. The D gene is left open where the match is weak. Clone size, where shown, is once, few, many, or a class for clones that have expanded.

J gene: TRBJ2-4
D gene: TRBD1
clone size: .
V gene: TRBV7-8
CDR3 protein: CASSLRGRENIQYF
CDR3 DNA: TGTGCCAGCAGCTTAAGGGGGCGGGAAAACATTCAGTACTTC

J gene: TRBJ2-5
D gene: .
clone size: .
V gene: TRBV6-1
CDR3 protein: CTSGWDKSRDTQYF
CDR3 DNA: TGTACCAGCGGGTGGGACAAGTCCCGGGACACCCAGTACTTC

J gene: TRBJ2-7
D gene: TRBD2
clone size: .
V gene: TRBV6-6
CDR3 protein: CAGGRSGGESQNEQYF
CDR3 DNA: TGTGCCGGGGGACGTTCGGGGGGGGAATCTCAGAACGAGCAGTACTTC

J gene: TRBJ2-1
D gene: TRBD2
clone size: .
V gene: TRBV15
CDR3 protein: CATSPGLAGNEQFF
CDR3 DNA: TGTGCCACCAGTCCGGGACTAGCGGGGAATGAGCAGTTCTTC

J gene: TRBJ1-3
D gene: TRBD1
clone size: .
V gene: TRBV11-3
CDR3 protein: CASSPGQGPGNTIYF
CDR3 DNA: TGTGCCAGCAGCCCTGGACAGGGACCCGGAAACACCATATATTTT

J gene: TRBJ1-2
D gene: TRBD1
clone size: .
V gene: TRBV25-1
CDR3 protein: CASSDYPSPGTGYGYTF
CDR3 DNA: TGTGCCAGCAGTGATTATCCTTCCCCCGGGACAGGATATGGCTACACCTTC

J gene: TRBJ2-7
D gene: TRBD2
clone size: .
V gene: TRBV5-1
CDR3 protein: CASSRSLAGDHEQYF
CDR3 DNA: TGCGCCAGCAGCCGCTCACTAGCGGGAGATCACGAGCAGTACTTC

J gene: TRBJ2-2
D gene: TRBD1
clone size: once
V gene: TRBV7-2
CDR3 protein: CASSFRDRGTGELFF
CDR3 DNA: TGTGCCAGCAGCTTCCGGGACAGGGGAACCGGGGAGCTGTTTTTT

J gene: TRBJ2-5
D gene: .
clone size: .
V gene: TRBV6-6
CDR3 protein: CASSQRRKTGRETQYF
CDR3 DNA: TGTGCCAGCAGCCAAAGGAGGAAAACAGGGCGCGAGACCCAGTACTTC

J gene: TRBJ2-5
D gene: TRBD1
clone size: .
V gene: TRBV7-2
CDR3 protein: CASSFAPGGFGETQYF
CDR3 DNA: TGTGCCAGCAGCTTCGCCCCAGGGGGCTTTGGAGAGACCCAGTACTTC

J gene: TRBJ2-7
D gene: .
clone size: few
V gene: TRBV7-2
CDR3 protein: CASSLEAGNEQYF
CDR3 DNA: TGTGCCAGCAGCTTAGAGGCAGGAAACGAGCAGTACTTC

J gene: TRBJ1-4
D gene: .
clone size: .
V gene: TRBV18
CDR3 protein: CASSSPGSINEKLFF
CDR3 DNA: TGTGCCAGCTCATCTCCAGGGTCGATTAATGAAAAACTGTTTTTT

J gene: TRBJ1-5
D gene: .
clone size: few
V gene: TRBV19
CDR3 protein: CASTPEGRFAISNQPQHF
CDR3 DNA: TGTGCCAGTACCCCCGAGGGTAGATTTGCTATTAGCAATCAGCCCCAGCATTTT

J gene: TRBJ2-2
D gene: .
clone size: few
V gene: TRBV11-2
CDR3 protein: CASSFYFKRVTGELFF
CDR3 DNA: TGTGCCAGCAGCTTCTACTTTAAGCGGGTAACCGGGGAGCTGTTTTTT

J gene: TRBJ2-2
D gene: .
clone size: .
V gene: TRBV9
CDR3 protein: CASSPSTGGDTGELFF
CDR3 DNA: TGTGCCAGCAGCCCGTCCACAGGGGGGGACACCGGGGAGCTGTTTTTT

J gene: TRBJ1-1
D gene: .
clone size: .
V gene: TRBV6-1
CDR3 protein: CASTTGGAKNTEAFF
CDR3 DNA: TGTGCCAGCACGACTGGCGGGGCGAAGAACACTGAAGCTTTCTTT

J gene: TRBJ2-1
D gene: .
clone size: once
V gene: TRBV7-9
CDR3 protein: CASSPRTATKSNEQFF
CDR3 DNA: TGTGCCAGCAGCCCTAGGACAGCCACAAAGTCCAATGAGCAGTTCTTC

J gene: TRBJ2-1
D gene: TRBD2
clone size: .
V gene: TRBV4-2
CDR3 protein: CASSPEGGTATYNEQFF
CDR3 DNA: TGTGCCAGCAGCCCTGAGGGAGGGACTGCTACCTACAATGAGCAGTTCTTC

J gene: TRBJ1-5
D gene: .
clone size: .
V gene: TRBV7-8
CDR3 protein: CASSVDSHQPQHF
CDR3 DNA: TGTGCCAGCAGCGTCGATAGTCATCAGCCCCAGCATTTT

J gene: TRBJ2-7
D gene: TRBD1
clone size: .
V gene: TRBV19
CDR3 protein: CASSYGTGRYDEQYF
CDR3 DNA: TGTGCCAGTAGTTACGGGACAGGGAGGTACGACGAGCAGTACTTC

J gene: TRBJ1-1
D gene: .
clone size: .
V gene: TRBV5-6
CDR3 protein: CASSLASGNTEAFF
CDR3 DNA: TGTGCCAGCAGCTTGGCCAGCGGGAACACTGAAGCTTTCTTT

J gene: TRBJ1-6
D gene: TRBD1
clone size: .
V gene: TRBV4-1
CDR3 protein: CASSREGQGSSPLHF
CDR3 DNA: TGCGCCAGCAGCCGGGAGGGACAGGGTTCTTCACCCCTCCACTTT

J gene: TRBJ2-7
D gene: .
clone size: .
V gene: TRBV6-5
CDR3 protein: CASGPGFEQYF
CDR3 DNA: TGTGCCAGCGGCCCAGGCTTCGAGCAGTACTTC

J gene: TRBJ2-3
D gene: .
clone size: .
V gene: TRBV7-9
CDR3 protein: CASSFSEVTTDTQYF
CDR3 DNA: TGTGCCAGCAGCTTTTCCGAGGTCACTACAGATACGCAGTATTTT

J gene: TRBJ1-3
D gene: .
clone size: .
V gene: TRBV6-6
CDR3 protein: CASSYSAPGNTIYF
CDR3 DNA: TGTGCCAGCAGTTACAGCGCCCCTGGAAACACCATATATTTT

J gene: TRBJ2-5
D gene: .
clone size: .
V gene: TRBV30
CDR3 protein: CAWSVLAGQYF
CDR3 DNA: TGTGCCTGGAGTGTGTTGGCAGGGCAATACTTC

J gene: TRBJ1-1
D gene: .
clone size: .
V gene: TRBV21-1
CDR3 protein: CASVGGTGGGTNTEAFF
CDR3 DNA: TGTGCCAGCGTGGGGGGAACAGGGGGCGGAACGAACACTGAAGCTTTCTTT

J gene: TRBJ2-3
D gene: TRBD1
clone size: .
V gene: TRBV7-6
CDR3 protein: CASSLQTGGADTQYF
CDR3 DNA: TGTGCCAGCAGCTTACAGACAGGGGGGGCAGATACGCAGTATTTT

J gene: TRBJ2-7
D gene: .
clone size: .
V gene: TRBV11-3
CDR3 protein: CASSLDGGNRWDSYEQYF
CDR3 DNA: TGTGCCAGCAGCTTAGATGGGGGGAACCGATGGGATTCCTACGAGCAGTACTTC

J gene: TRBJ1-5
D gene: .
clone size: .
V gene: TRBV7-9
CDR3 protein: CASSLGAADPRPQHF
CDR3 DNA: TGTGCCAGCAGCTTGGGGGCGGCCGATCCCCGGCCCCAGCATTTT

J gene: TRBJ2-3
D gene: TRBD2
clone size: .
V gene: TRBV5-4
CDR3 protein: CAIASGRSDTQYF
CDR3 DNA: TGTGCCATCGCTAGCGGGAGGTCAGATACGCAGTATTTT

J gene: TRBJ2-3
D gene: .
clone size: .
V gene: TRBV21-1
CDR3 protein: CASSKESGRPYTQYF
CDR3 DNA: TGTGCCAGCAGCAAAGAGAGCGGGAGACCCTATACGCAGTATTTT

J gene: TRBJ1-2
D gene: TRBD1
clone size: .
V gene: TRBV6-5
CDR3 protein: CASNPAGGQGYTF
CDR3 DNA: TGTGCCAGCAACCCTGCAGGGGGACAAGGCTACACCTTC

J gene: TRBJ2-7
D gene: .
clone size: .
V gene: TRBV6-5
CDR3 protein: CASSLQLNYEQYF
CDR3 DNA: TGTGCCAGCAGCCTACAGCTGAACTACGAGCAGTACTTC

J gene: TRBJ1-6
D gene: .
clone size: .
V gene: TRBV14
CDR3 protein: CASSHFGSPLHF
CDR3 DNA: TGTGCCAGCAGCCATTTCGGGTCACCCCTCCACTTT

J gene: TRBJ2-7
D gene: TRBD1
clone size: .
V gene: TRBV25-1
CDR3 protein: CASSGLGTGIHHEQYF
CDR3 DNA: TGTGCCAGCAGTGGCTTGGGGACAGGGATTCACCACGAGCAGTACTTC

J gene: TRBJ1-5
D gene: .
clone size: few
V gene: TRBV28
CDR3 protein: CASSYSHQPQHF
CDR3 DNA: TGTGCCAGCAGCTACAGTCATCAGCCCCAGCATTTT

J gene: TRBJ2-2
D gene: .
clone size: few
V gene: TRBV4-2
CDR3 protein: CASSRTSAAMNTGELFF
CDR3 DNA: TGTGCCAGCAGCCGCACCTCCGCAGCGATGAACACCGGGGAGCTGTTTTTT

J gene: TRBJ1-2
D gene: .
clone size: .
V gene: TRBV5-1
CDR3 protein: CASSTGKEGYGYTF
CDR3 DNA: TGCGCCAGCAGCACAGGAAAGGAGGGATATGGCTACACCTTC

J gene: TRBJ2-3
D gene: .
clone size: .
V gene: TRBV11-2
CDR3 protein: CASSLTYPDTQYF
CDR3 DNA: TGTGCCAGCAGCTTAACATACCCTGATACGCAGTATTTT

J gene: TRBJ2-4
D gene: .
clone size: .
V gene: TRBV27
CDR3 protein: CASSLTGLAKNIQYF
CDR3 DNA: TGTGCCAGCAGTCTTACAGGGTTAGCCAAAAACATTCAGTACTTC

J gene: TRBJ1-1
D gene: TRBD1
clone size: .
V gene: TRBV6-6
CDR3 protein: CASRRQGARGTEAFF
CDR3 DNA: TGTGCCAGCAGAAGGCAGGGGGCGCGAGGCACTGAAGCTTTCTTT

J gene: TRBJ2-1
D gene: TRBD2
clone size: once
V gene: TRBV7-8
CDR3 protein: CASSLGHPGLAGKSSYNEQFF
CDR3 DNA: TGTGCCAGCAGCTTGGGACACCCGGGACTAGCGGGGAAAAGCTCCTACAATGAGCAGTTCTTC

J gene: TRBJ2-5
D gene: TRBD1
clone size: .
V gene: TRBV2
CDR3 protein: CASTQDRVETQYF
CDR3 DNA: TGTGCCAGCACTCAGGACAGGGTGGAGACCCAGTACTTC

J gene: TRBJ2-3
D gene: TRBD2
clone size: .
V gene: TRBV2
CDR3 protein: CASRLAGSTDTQYF
CDR3 DNA: TGTGCCAGCAGGCTAGCGGGAAGCACAGATACGCAGTATTTT

J gene: TRBJ1-3
D gene: .
clone size: .
V gene: TRBV30
CDR3 protein: CAWKGGNTIYF
CDR3 DNA: TGTGCCTGGAAGGGGGGAAACACCATATATTTT

J gene: TRBJ2-1
D gene: TRBD2
clone size: once
V gene: TRBV7-2
CDR3 protein: CASSLALSGGFSYNEQFF
CDR3 DNA: TGTGCCAGCAGCTTAGCGCTTAGCGGGGGATTCTCCTACAATGAGCAGTTCTTC